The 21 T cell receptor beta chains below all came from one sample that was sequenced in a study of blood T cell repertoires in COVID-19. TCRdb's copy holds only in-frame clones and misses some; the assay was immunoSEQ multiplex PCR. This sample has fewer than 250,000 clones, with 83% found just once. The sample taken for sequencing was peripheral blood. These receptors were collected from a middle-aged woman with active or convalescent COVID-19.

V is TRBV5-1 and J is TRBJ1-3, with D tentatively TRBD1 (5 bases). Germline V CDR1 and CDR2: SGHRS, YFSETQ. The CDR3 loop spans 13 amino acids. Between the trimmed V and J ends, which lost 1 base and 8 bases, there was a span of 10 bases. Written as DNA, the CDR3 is TGCGCCAGCAGCTTGTCAGGGCTAGACACCATATATTTT. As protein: CASSLSGLDTIYF.

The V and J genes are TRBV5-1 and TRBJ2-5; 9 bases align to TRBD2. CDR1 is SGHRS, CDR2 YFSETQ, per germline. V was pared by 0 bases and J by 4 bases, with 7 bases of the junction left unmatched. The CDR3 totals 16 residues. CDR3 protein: CASSLAQRGVRETQYF. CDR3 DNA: TGCGCCAGCAGCTTGGCCCAGCGGGGGGTCCGAGAGACCCAGTACTTC.

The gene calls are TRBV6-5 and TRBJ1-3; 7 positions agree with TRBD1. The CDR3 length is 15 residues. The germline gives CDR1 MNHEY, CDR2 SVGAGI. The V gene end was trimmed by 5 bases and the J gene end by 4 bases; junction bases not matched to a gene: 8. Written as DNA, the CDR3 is TGTGCCAGCAGTCCGTCGACAGGGTGGGGAAACACCATATATTTT. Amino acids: CASSPSTGWGNTIYF.

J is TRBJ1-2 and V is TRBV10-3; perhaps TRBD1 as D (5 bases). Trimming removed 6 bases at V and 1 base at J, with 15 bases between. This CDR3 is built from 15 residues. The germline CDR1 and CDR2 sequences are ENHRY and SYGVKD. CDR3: CAIREPGLSNYGYTF. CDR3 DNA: TGTGCCATCAGGGAACCGGGACTGAGTAACTATGGCTACACCTTC.

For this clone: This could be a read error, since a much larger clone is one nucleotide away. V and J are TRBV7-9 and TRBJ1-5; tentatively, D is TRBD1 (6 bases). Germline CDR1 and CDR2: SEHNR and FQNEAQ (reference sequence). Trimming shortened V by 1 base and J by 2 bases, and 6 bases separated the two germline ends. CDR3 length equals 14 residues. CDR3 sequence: CASSLGQGNQPQHF. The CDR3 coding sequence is TGTGCCAGCAGCTTAGGACAGGGCAATCAGCCCCAGCATTTT.

CDR3 in amino acids: CASSSGTGGLTEAFF. CDR3 DNA: TGTGCCAGCAGTTCCGGGACAGGGGGCCTCACTGAAGCTTTCTTT. The chain links TRBV28 to TRBJ1-1; 12 bases are a match to TRBD1. The CDR3 totals 15 residues. The germline gives CDR1 MDHEN, CDR2 SYDVKM. J gave up 4 bases and V 4 bases, and 4 bases lay outside the gene matches. The complete variable domain, with remaining parts taken from reference TRBV28 and TRBJ1-1, reads DVKVTQSSRYLVKRTGEKVFLECVQDMDHENMFWYRQDPGLGLRLIYFSYDVKMKEKGDIPEGYSVSREKKERFSLILESASTNQTSMYLCASSSGTGGLTEAFFGQGTRLTVV.

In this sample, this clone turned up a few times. The CDR3 sequence is CAASGTSSNTGELFF. The CDR3, as DNA: TGTGCCGCATCCGGGACTAGCAGCAACACCGGGGAGCTGTTTTTT. The chain couples TRBV10-3 to TRBJ2-2; 9 bases match TRBD2. After removal of 11 bases from V and 2 bases from J, the junction contained 9 bases not matched to a gene. The CDR3 length is 15 residues. Germline CDR1 reads ENHRY; CDR2 reads SYGVKD.

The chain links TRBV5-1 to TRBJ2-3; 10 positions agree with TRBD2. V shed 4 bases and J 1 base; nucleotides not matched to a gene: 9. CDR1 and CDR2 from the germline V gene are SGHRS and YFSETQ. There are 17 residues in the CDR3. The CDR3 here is CASSPPSGGRGTDTQYF. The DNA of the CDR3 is TGCGCCAGCAGCCCACCTAGCGGGGGCAGGGGCACAGATACGCAGTATTTT.

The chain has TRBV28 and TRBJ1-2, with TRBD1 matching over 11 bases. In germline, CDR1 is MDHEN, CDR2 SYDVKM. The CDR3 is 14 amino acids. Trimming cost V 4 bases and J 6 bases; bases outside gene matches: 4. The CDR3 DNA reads TGTGCCAGCAGTTCCCGGGACAGGGGGAATGGCTACACCTTC. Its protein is CASSSRDRGNGYTF.

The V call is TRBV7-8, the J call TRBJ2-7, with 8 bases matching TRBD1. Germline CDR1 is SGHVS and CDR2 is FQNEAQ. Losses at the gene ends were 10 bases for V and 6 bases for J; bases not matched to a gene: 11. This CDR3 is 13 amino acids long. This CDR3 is CAILDRARGEQYF. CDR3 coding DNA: TGTGCCATCTTGGACAGGGCTCGGGGCGAGCAGTACTTC.

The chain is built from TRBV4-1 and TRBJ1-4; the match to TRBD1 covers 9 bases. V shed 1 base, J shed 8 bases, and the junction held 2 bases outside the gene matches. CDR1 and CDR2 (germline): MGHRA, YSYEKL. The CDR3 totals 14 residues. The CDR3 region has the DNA TGCGCCAGCAGCCAAGGACAGGGGGGGGAAAAACTGTTTTTT. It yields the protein CASSQGQGGEKLFF.

This chain's CDR3 is CASSVVQGSSYNEQFF. In nucleotides, the CDR3 is TGTGCCAGCAGCGTGGTACAGGGGAGCTCCTACAATGAGCAGTTCTTC. The gene calls are TRBV9 and TRBJ2-1, with 7 bases aligning to TRBD1. V lost 2 bases, J lost 0 bases, and 5 bases stayed unmatched. The CDR3 contains 16 residues. CDR1 and CDR2 (germline): SGDLS, YYNGEE.

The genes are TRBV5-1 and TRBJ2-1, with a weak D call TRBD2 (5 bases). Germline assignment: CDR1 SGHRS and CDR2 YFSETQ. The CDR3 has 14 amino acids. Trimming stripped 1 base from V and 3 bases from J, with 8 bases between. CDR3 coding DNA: TGCGCCAGCAGCTTGAGGGAGTACTACAATGAGCAGTTCTTC. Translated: CASSLREYYNEQFF. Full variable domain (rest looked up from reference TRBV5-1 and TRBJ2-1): KAGVTQTPRYLIKTRGQQVTLSCSPISGHRSVSWYQQTPGQGLQFLFEYFSETQRNKGNFPGRFSGRQFSNSRSEMNVSTLELGDSALYLCASSLREYYNEQFFGPGTRLTVL.

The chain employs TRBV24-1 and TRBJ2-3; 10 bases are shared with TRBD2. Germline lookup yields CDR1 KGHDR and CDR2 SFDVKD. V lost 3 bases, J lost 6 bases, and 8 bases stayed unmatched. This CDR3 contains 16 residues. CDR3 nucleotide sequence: TGTGCCACCAGTGATCCTTCAGCGGGAGGGACGGATACGCAGTATTTT. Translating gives CATSDPSAGGTDTQYF.

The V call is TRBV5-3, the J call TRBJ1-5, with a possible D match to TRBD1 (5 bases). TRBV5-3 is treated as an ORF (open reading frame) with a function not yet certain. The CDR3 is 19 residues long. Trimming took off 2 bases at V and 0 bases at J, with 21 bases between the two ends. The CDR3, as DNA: TGTGCCAGAAGCTTCTCTTGGGGGGTGACACCATATAGCAATCAGCCCCAGCATTTT. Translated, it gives CARSFSWGVTPYSNQPQHF.

The CDR3 DNA reads TGTGCCAGCAGCTTGGAATCAGGGCCCTACGAGCAGTACTTC. Translating gives CASSLESGPYEQYF. This chain links TRBV5-4 with TRBJ2-7; tentatively, D is TRBD1 (5 bases). Trimming removed 0 bases from V and 2 bases from J, with 9 bases in between. Germline CDR1 reads SGHNT; CDR2 reads YYREEE (reference sequence). There are 14 residues in the CDR3.

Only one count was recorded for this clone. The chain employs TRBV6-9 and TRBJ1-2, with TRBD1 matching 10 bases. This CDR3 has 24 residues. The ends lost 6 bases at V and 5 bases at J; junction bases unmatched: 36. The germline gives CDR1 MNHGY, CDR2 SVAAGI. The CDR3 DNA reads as TGTGCCAGCAGGAGGGACACCCTTAACCGATTACTTTGGCATTGTGGGGACAGGGGTTATGGCTACACCTTC. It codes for CASRRDTLNRLLWHCGDRGYGYTF.

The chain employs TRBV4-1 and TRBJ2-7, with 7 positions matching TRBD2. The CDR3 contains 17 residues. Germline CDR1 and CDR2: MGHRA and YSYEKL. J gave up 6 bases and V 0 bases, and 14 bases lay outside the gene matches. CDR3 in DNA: TGCGCCAGCAGCCAAGATTTTCCGTCGAGCGGGGCCTCCGAGCAGTACTTC. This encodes CASSQDFPSSGASEQYF.

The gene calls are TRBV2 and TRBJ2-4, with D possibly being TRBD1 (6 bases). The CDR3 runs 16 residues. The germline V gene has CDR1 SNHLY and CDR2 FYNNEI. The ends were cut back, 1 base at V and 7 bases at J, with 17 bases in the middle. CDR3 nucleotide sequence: TGTGCCAGCAGTGAAGACGAACAGGGTCCATGGAACATTCAGTACTTC. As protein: CASSEDEQGPWNIQYF.

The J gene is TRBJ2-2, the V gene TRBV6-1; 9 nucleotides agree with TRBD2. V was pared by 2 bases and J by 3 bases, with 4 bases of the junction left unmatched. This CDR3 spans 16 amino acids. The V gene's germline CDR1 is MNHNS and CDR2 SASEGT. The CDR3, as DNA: TGTGCCAGCAGTGAATGGGGCGGGAGGGACACCGGGGAGCTGTTTTTT. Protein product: CASSEWGGRDTGELFF.

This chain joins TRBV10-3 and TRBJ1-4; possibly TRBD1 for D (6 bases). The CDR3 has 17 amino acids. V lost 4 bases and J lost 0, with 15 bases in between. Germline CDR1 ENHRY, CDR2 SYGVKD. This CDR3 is CAISGGTGRSTNEKLFF. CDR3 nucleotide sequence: TGTGCCATCAGTGGTGGTACAGGGCGTTCAACTAATGAAAAACTGTTTTTT.